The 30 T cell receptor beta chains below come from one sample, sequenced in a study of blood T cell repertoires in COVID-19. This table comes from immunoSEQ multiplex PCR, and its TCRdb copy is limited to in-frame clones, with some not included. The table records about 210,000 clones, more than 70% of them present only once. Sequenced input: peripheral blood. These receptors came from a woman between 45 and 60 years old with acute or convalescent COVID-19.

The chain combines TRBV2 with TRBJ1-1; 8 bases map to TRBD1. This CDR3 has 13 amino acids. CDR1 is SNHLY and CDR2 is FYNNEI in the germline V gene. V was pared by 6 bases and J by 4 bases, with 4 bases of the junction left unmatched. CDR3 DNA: TGTGCCAGCAGAAAGGACAGGGTCACTGAAGCTTTCTTT. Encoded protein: CASRKDRVTEAFF.

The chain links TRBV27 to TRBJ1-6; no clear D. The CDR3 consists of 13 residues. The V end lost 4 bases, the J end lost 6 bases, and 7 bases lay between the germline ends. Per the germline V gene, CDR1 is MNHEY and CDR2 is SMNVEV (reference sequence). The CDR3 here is CASSWYGNSPLHF. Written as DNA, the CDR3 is TGTGCCAGCAGTTGGTACGGTAATTCACCCCTCCACTTT.

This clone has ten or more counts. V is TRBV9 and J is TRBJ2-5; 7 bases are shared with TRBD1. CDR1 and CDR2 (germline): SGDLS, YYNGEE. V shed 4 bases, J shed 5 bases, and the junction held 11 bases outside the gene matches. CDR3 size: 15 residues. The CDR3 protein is CASSLNRGLGETQYF. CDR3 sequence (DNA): TGTGCCAGCAGCCTCAACAGGGGCTTGGGGGAGACCCAGTACTTC.

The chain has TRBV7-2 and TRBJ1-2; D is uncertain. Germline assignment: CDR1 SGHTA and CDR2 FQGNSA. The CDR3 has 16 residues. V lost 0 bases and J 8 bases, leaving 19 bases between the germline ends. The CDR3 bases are TGTGCCAGCAGCTTAGCCGCGTTGGCCCGAGGAGGGGGCTACACCTTC. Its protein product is CASSLAALARGGGYTF.

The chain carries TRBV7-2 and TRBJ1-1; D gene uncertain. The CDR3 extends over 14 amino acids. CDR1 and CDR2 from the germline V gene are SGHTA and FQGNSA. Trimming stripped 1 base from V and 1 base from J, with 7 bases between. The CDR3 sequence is CASSLGVGNTEAFF. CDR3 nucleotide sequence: TGTGCCAGCAGCTTAGGCGTCGGGAACACTGAAGCTTTCTTT.

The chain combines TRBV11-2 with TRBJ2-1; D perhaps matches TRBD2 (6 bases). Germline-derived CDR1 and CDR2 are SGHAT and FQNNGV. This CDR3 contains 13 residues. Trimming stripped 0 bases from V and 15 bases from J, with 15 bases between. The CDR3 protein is CASSLDRAGMGFF. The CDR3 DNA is TGTGCCAGCAGCTTAGATCGGGCGGGGATGGGGTTCTTC.

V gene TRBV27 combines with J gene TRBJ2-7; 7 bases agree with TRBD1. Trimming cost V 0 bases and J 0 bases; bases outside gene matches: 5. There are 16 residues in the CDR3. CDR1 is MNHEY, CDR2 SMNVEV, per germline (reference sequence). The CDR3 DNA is TGTGCCAGCAGTTTATCGGAAGGGGGCATCTCCTACGAGCAGTACTTC. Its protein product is CASSLSEGGISYEQYF.

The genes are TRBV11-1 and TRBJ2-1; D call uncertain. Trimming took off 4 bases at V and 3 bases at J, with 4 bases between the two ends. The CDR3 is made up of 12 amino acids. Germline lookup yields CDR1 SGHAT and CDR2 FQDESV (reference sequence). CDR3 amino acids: CASSSGYNEQFF. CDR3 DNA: TGTGCCAGCAGCTCGGGCTACAATGAGCAGTTCTTC.

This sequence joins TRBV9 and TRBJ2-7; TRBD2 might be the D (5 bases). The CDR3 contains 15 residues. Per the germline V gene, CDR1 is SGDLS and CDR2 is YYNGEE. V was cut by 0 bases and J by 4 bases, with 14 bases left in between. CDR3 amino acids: CASSVVGLKPYEQYF. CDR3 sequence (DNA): TGTGCCAGCAGCGTAGTTGGACTGAAGCCTTACGAGCAGTACTTC.

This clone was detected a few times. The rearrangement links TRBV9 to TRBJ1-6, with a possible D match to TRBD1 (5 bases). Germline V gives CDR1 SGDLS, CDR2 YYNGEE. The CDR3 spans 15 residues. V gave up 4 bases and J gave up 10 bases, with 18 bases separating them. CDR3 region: CASSRGTAWESPLHF. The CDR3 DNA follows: TGTGCCAGCAGCCGCGGGACGGCGTGGGAATCACCCCTCCACTTT.

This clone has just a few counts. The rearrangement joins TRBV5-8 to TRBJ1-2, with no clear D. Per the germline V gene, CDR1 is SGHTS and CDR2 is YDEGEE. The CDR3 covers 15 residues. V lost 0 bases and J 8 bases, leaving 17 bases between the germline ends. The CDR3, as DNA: TGTGCCAGCAGCTTGGAAGGTAGCAGCCTTGAGGGCTACACCTTC. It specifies CASSLEGSSLEGYTF.

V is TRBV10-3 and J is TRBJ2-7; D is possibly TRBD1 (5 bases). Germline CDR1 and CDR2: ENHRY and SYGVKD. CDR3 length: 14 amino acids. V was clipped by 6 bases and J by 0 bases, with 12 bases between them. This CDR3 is CAISRREASYEQYF. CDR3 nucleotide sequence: TGTGCCATCAGCCGCAGGGAAGCCTCCTACGAGCAGTACTTC.

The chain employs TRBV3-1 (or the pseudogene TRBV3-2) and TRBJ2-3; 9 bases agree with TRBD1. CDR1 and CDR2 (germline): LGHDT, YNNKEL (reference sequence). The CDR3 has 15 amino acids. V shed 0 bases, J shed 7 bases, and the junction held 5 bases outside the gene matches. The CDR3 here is CASSQDRDRANTQYF. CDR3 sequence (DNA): TGTGCCAGCAGCCAAGATAGGGACAGGGCGAATACGCAGTATTTT.

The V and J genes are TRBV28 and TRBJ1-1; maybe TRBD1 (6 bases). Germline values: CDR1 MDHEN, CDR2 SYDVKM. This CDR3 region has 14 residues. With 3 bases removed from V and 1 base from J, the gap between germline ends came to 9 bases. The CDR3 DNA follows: TGTGCCAGCAGTTTTCTCAGGGGGAACACTGAAGCTTTCTTT. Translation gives CASSFLRGNTEAFF.

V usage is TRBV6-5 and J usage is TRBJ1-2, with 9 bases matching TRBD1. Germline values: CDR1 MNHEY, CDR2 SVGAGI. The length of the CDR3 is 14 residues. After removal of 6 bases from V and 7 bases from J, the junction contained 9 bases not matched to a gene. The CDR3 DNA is TGTGCCAGCAGCCGGGACAGGGCGGGAGGTGGCTACACCTTC. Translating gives CASSRDRAGGGYTF.

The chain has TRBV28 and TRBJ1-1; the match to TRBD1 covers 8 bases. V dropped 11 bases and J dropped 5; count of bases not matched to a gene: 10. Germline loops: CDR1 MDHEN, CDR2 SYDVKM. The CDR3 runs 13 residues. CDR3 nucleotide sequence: TGTGCCGCACATACAGGGGGGGAAACTGAAGCTTTCTTT. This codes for CAAHTGGETEAFF.

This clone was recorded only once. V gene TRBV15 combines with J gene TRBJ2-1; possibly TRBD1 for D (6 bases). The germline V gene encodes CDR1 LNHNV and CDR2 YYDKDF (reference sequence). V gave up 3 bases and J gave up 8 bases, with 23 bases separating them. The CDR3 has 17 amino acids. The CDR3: CATSREQGPPRGDEQFF. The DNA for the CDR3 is TGTGCCACCAGCAGGGAACAGGGTCCCCCGAGGGGCGATGAGCAGTTCTTC.

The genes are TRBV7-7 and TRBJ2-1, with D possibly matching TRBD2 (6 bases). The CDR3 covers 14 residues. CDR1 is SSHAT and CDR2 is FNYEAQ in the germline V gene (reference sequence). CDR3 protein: CASAPGLPGDEQFF. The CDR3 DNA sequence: TGTGCTAGCGCCCCGGGACTCCCGGGCGATGAGCAGTTCTTC.

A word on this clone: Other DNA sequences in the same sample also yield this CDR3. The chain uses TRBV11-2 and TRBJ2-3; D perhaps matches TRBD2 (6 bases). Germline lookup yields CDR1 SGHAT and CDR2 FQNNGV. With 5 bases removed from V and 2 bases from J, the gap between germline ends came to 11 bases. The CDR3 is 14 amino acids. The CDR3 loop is CASSPGDSTDTQYF. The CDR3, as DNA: TGTGCCAGCAGCCCGGGGGACTCCACAGATACGCAGTATTTT.

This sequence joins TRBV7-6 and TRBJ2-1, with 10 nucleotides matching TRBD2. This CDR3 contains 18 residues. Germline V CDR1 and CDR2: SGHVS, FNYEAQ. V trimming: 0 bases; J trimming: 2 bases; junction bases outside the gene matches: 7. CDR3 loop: CASSLAAGGPSPYNEQFF. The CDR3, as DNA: TGTGCCAGCAGCTTAGCAGCGGGAGGGCCGTCGCCCTACAATGAGCAGTTCTTC.

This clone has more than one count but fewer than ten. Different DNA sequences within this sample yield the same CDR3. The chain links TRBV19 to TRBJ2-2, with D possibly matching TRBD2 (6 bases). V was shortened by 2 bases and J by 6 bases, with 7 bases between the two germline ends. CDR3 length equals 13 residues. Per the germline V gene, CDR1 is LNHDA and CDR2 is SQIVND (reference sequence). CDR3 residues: CASSIWGAGELFF. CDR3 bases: TGTGCCAGTAGTATATGGGGGGCCGGGGAGCTGTTTTTT. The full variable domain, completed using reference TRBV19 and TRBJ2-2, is DGGITQSPKYLFRKEGQNVTLSCEQNLNHDAMYWYRQDPGQGLRLIYYSQIVNDFQKGDIAEGYSVSREKKESFPLTVTSAQKNPTAFYLCASSIWGAGELFFGEGSRLTVL.

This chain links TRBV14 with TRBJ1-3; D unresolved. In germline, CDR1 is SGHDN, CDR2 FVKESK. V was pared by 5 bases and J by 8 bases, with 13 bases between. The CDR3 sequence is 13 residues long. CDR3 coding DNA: TGTGCCAGCAGCTCGATTCCCGGGGACACCATATATTTT. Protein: CASSSIPGDTIYF. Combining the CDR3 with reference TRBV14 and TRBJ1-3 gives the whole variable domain EAGVTQFPSHSVIEKGQTVTLRCDPISGHDNLYWYRRVMGKEIKFLLHFVKESKQDESGMPNNRFLAERTGGTYSTLKVQPAELEDSGVYFCASSSIPGDTIYFGEGSWLTVV.

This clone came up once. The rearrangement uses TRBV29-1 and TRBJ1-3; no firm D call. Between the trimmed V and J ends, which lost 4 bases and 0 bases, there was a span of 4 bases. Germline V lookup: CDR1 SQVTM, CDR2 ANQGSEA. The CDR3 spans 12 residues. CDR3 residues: CSVAFSGNTIYF. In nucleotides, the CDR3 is TGCAGCGTTGCTTTCTCTGGAAACACCATATATTTT.

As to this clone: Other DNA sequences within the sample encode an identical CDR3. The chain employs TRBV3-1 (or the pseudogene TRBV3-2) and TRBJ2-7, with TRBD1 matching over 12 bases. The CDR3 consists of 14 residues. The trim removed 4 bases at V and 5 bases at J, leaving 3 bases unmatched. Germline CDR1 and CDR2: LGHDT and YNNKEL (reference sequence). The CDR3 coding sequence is TGTGCCAGCAGCCCGGGGACAGGGGGCCACGAGCAGTACTTC. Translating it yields CASSPGTGGHEQYF.

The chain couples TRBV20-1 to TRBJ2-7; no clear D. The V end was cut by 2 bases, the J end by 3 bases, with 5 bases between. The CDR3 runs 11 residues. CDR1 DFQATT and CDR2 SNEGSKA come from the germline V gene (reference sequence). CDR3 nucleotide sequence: TGCAGTGCTAGATACGGCTACGAGCAGTACTTC. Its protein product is CSARYGYEQYF.

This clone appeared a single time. CDR3 protein: CASSQGLAGRKTQYF. The DNA of the CDR3 is TGTGCCAGCAGCCAAGGACTAGCGGGAAGAAAGACCCAGTACTTC. The chain recombines TRBV14 with TRBJ2-5; 11 bases line up with TRBD2. V gave up 1 base and J gave up 6 bases; unmatched junction bases: 4. The CDR3 has 15 residues. Germline values: CDR1 SGHDN, CDR2 FVKESK. The full variable domain, its missing parts supplied by reference TRBV14 and TRBJ2-5, is EAGVTQFPSHSVIEKGQTVTLRCDPISGHDNLYWYRRVMGKEIKFLLHFVKESKQDESGMPNNRFLAERTGGTYSTLKVQPAELEDSGVYFCASSQGLAGRKTQYFGPGTRLLVL.

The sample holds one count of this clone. The CDR3 DNA follows: TGTGCCAGCAGCGTAAACCCGGGACTAGCGGACTACGAGCAGTACTTC. It encodes CASSVNPGLADYEQYF. The rearrangement uses TRBV28 and TRBJ2-7; 11 nucleotides agree with TRBD2. The germline CDR1 and CDR2 sequences are MDHEN and SYDVKM. Trimming removed 6 bases from V and 3 bases from J; junction bases left unmatched: 10. The CDR3 runs 16 residues.

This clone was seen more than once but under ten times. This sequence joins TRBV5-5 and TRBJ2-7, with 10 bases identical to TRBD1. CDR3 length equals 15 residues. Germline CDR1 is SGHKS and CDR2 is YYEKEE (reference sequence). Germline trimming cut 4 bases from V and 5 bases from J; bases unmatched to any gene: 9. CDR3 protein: CASSQPDRGLDEQYF. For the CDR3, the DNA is TGTGCCAGCAGCCAACCGGACAGGGGGTTAGACGAGCAGTACTTC.

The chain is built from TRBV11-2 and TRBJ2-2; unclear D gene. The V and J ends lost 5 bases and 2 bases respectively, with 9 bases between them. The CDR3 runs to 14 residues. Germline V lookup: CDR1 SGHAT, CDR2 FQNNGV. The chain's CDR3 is CASSLTPNTGELFF. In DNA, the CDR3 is TGTGCCAGCAGCCTTACACCTAACACCGGGGAGCTGTTTTTT.

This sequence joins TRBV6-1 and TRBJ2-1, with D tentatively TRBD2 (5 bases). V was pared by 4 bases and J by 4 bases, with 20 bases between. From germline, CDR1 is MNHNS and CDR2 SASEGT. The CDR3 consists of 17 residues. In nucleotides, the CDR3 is TGTGCCAGCAGTGTGAGGGTGGCGGGCGCCACATACAATGAGCAGTTCTTC. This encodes CASSVRVAGATYNEQFF.